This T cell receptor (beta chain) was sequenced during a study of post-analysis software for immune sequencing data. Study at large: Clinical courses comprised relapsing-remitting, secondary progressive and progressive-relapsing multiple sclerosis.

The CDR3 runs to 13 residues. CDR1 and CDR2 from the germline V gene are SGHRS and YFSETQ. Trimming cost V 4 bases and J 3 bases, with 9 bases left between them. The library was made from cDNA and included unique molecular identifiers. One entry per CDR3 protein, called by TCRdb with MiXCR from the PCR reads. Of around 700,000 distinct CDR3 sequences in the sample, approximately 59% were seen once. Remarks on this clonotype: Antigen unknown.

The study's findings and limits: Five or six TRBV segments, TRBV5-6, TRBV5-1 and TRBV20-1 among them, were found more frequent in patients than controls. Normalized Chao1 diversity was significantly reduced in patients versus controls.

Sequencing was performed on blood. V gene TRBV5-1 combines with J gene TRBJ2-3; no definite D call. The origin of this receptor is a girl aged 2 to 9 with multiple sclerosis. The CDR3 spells CASSGVGTDTQYF. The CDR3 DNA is TGCGCCAGCAGCGGGGTCGGTACAGATACGCAGTATTTT.